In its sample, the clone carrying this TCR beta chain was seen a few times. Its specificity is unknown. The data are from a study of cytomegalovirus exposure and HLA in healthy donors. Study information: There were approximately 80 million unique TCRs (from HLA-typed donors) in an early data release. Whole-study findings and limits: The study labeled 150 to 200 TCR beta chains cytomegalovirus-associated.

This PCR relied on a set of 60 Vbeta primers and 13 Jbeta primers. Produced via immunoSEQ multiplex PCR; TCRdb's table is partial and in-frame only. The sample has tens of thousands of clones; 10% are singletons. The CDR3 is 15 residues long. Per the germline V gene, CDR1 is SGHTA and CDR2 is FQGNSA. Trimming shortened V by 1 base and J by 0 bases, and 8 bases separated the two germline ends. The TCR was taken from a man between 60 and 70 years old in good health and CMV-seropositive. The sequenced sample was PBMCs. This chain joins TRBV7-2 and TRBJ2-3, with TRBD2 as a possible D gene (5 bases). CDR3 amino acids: CASSLERGSTDTQYF. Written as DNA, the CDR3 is TGTGCCAGCAGCTTAGAGCGAGGGAGCACAGATACGCAGTATTTT.